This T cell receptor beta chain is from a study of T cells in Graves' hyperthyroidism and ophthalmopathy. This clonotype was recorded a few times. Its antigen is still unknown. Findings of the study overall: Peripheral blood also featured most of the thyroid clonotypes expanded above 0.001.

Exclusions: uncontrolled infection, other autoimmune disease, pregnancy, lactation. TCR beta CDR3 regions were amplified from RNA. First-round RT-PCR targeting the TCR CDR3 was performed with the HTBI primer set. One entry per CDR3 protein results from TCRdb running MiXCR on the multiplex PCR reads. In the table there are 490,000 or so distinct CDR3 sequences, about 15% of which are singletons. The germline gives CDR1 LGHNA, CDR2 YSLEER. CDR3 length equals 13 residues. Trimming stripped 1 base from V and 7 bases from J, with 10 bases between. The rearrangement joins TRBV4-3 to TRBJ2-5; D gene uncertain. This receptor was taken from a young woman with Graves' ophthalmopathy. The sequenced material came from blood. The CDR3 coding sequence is TGCGCCAGCAGCCAAGGTTCTTCAGGGACCCAGTACTTC. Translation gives CASSQGSSGTQYF.